Each of the 14 T cell receptor beta chains below was sequenced from the same sample in a study of blood T cell repertoires in COVID-19. Assay: immunoSEQ multiplex PCR; the TCRdb copy retains only in-frame clones and omits some. The data contain roughly 180,000 clones, about 85% of them singletons. The sample consisted of PBMCs or T cells enriched from blood (not recorded which). The receptors originated from a man between 35 and 55 years old who had recovered from COVID-19.

J is TRBJ2-5 and V is TRBV13, with D possibly being TRBD2 (6 bases). Trimming left V 4 bases short and J 1 base short, with 7 bases between. CDR3 length: 13 residues. Germline values: CDR1 PRHDT, CDR2 FYEKMQ (reference sequence). The CDR3, as DNA: TGTGCCAGCAGCTCCGGGGGCCAAGAGACCCAGTACTTC. Amino acids: CASSSGGQETQYF.

The chain recombines TRBV30 with TRBJ2-7; the D gene is possibly TRBD1 (6 bases). The germline V gene has CDR1 GTSNPN and CDR2 SVGIG (reference sequence). Trimming cost V 0 bases and J 0 bases, with 9 bases left between them. This CDR3 is 14 amino acids long. CDR3 sequence (DNA): TGTGCCTGGAGTGTACAGGGCAGCTCCTACGAGCAGTACTTC. This gives the protein CAWSVQGSSYEQYF.

V gene TRBV7-3 combines with J gene TRBJ1-1; TRBD1 aligns across 10 bases. Germline V CDR1 and CDR2: SGHTA, FQGTGA. This CDR3 contains 14 residues. J lost 4 bases, V lost 5 bases, and 4 bases had no gene match. For the CDR3, the DNA is TGTGCCAGCAGCCGCGGGACAGGGGTCACTGAAGCTTTCTTT. Its translation: CASSRGTGVTEAFF.

The CDR3: CASSPWTGLDEQFF. The CDR3 region has the DNA TGCGCCAGCAGCCCCTGGACAGGGCTGGATGAGCAGTTCTTC. The chain recombines TRBV5-1 with TRBJ2-1; TRBD1 matches 8 bases. Germline V lookup: CDR1 SGHRS, CDR2 YFSETQ. Unmatched junction bases numbered 8, after V lost 4 bases and J lost 8 bases. This CDR3 has 14 amino acids.

The chain carries TRBV18 and TRBJ2-6, with 7 bases fitting TRBD1. This CDR3 is 18 amino acids long. CDR1 is KGHSH and CDR2 is LQKENI in the germline V gene. V gave up 1 base and J gave up 5 bases; unmatched junction bases: 11. The CDR3 DNA is TGTGCCAGCTCACCACTGCAGGGGGTCGTCGCTAGGGCCAACGTCCTGACTTTC. Residues: CASSPLQGVVARANVLTF.

The genes are TRBV15 and TRBJ1-3; 7 positions match TRBD1. The V gene's germline CDR1 is LNHNV and CDR2 YYDKDF (reference sequence). The CDR3 contains 15 residues. The V segment lost 5 bases and the J segment 4 bases; nucleotides outside the gene matches: 8. CDR3 sequence (DNA): TGTGCCACCAGCCAAGACAGGGCTGTAGGAAACACCATATATTTT. Its protein product is CATSQDRAVGNTIYF.

The chain couples TRBV3-1 (or the pseudogene TRBV3-2) to TRBJ1-4; the match to TRBD1 covers 8 bases. The CDR3 is 14 residues long. Germline trimming cut 6 bases from V and 7 bases from J; bases unmatched to any gene: 7. The germline CDR1 and CDR2 sequences are LGHDT and YNNKEL (reference sequence). The CDR3 DNA follows: TGTGCCAGCAGTGCCAGGGGGCCTACTGAAAAACTGTTTTTT. This sequence encodes CASSARGPTEKLFF.

This chain links TRBV19 with TRBJ1-5, with a tentative D call TRBD1 (6 bases). The length of the CDR3 is 16 residues. Per germline, CDR1 LNHDA and CDR2 SQIVND (reference sequence). With 4 bases removed from V and 2 bases from J, the gap between germline ends came to 15 bases. CDR3 in DNA: TGTGCCAGTAGTAACGGACAGTTGGGGGGCAATCAGCCCCAGCATTTT. Its protein product is CASSNGQLGGNQPQHF.

This clone was seen a handful of times. The gene calls are TRBV6-5 and TRBJ2-2, with TRBD2 as a possible D gene (7 bases). This CDR3 is 15 amino acids long. Trimming shortened V by 6 bases and J by 2 bases, and 13 bases separated the two germline ends. CDR1 MNHEY and CDR2 SVGAGI come from the germline V gene. This CDR3 is CASRAGHTNTGELFF. The CDR3 DNA is TGTGCCAGCAGAGCGGGACACACAAACACCGGGGAGCTGTTTTTT.

This clone was observed a handful of times. The chain combines TRBV10-3 with TRBJ2-3, with 11 bases lining up with TRBD1. The junction had 7 bases not matched to a gene; V was cut back by 1 base and J by 4 bases. In germline, CDR1 is ENHRY, CDR2 SYGVKD. The CDR3 loop spans 17 amino acids. CDR3 protein: CAISEFGRTGGADTQYF. The CDR3 bases are TGTGCCATCAGTGAGTTCGGGCGGACAGGGGGCGCAGATACGCAGTATTTT.

There are a few counts of this clone. This chain links TRBV2 with TRBJ1-2; the D gene is possibly TRBD1 (5 bases). CDR3 size: 14 residues. V was pared by 3 bases and J by 1 base, with 9 bases between. Germline CDR1 and CDR2: SNHLY and FYNNEI. This CDR3 reads CASSDAGINYGYTF. CDR3 nucleotide sequence: TGTGCCAGCAGTGATGCAGGGATTAACTATGGCTACACCTTC.

The CDR3 bases are TGCGCCAGCAGCTTGGACAGGGGCGGCTACGAGCAGTACTTC. Encoded protein: CASSLDRGGYEQYF. The genes are TRBV5-1 and TRBJ2-7, with TRBD1 identical over 7 bases. J gave up 3 bases and V 0 bases, and 3 bases lay outside the gene matches. Per germline, CDR1 SGHRS and CDR2 YFSETQ. This CDR3 spans 14 amino acids. Complete variable domain (other parts from reference TRBV5-1 and TRBJ2-7): KAGVTQTPRYLIKTRGQQVTLSCSPISGHRSVSWYQQTPGQGLQFLFEYFSETQRNKGNFPGRFSGRQFSNSRSEMNVSTLELGDSALYLCASSLDRGGYEQYFGPGTRLTVT.

CDR3 in amino acids: CASSPRAGAYEQYF. The DNA of the CDR3 is TGTGCCAGCAGCCCTCGTGCAGGGGCCTACGAGCAGTACTTC. The chain carries TRBV7-2 and TRBJ2-7; TRBD1 is a possible D gene (6 bases). V shed 5 bases and J shed 2 bases, with 13 bases lying between them. CDR1 is SGHTA, CDR2 FQGNSA, per germline. The CDR3 is made up of 14 amino acids. The full variable domain, in which reference TRBV7-2 and TRBJ2-7 provide the parts outside the CDR3, is GAGVSQSPSNKVTEKGKDVELRCDPISGHTALYWYRQSLGQGLEFLIYFQGNSAPDKSGLPSDRFSAERTGGSVSTLTIQRTQQEDSAVYLCASSPRAGAYEQYFGPGTRLTVT.

This clone was detected only a few times. Other DNA sequences in the sample encode the same CDR3. The rearrangement links TRBV4-1 to TRBJ1-2; the D is unclear. Germline V gene sequence: CDR1 MGHRA, CDR2 YSYEKL. The ends were cut back, 0 bases at V and 2 bases at J, with 4 bases in the middle. The CDR3 covers 13 residues. Here the CDR3 reads CASSQDGNYGYTF. As DNA, the CDR3 is TGCGCCAGCAGCCAAGACGGGAACTATGGCTACACCTTC.